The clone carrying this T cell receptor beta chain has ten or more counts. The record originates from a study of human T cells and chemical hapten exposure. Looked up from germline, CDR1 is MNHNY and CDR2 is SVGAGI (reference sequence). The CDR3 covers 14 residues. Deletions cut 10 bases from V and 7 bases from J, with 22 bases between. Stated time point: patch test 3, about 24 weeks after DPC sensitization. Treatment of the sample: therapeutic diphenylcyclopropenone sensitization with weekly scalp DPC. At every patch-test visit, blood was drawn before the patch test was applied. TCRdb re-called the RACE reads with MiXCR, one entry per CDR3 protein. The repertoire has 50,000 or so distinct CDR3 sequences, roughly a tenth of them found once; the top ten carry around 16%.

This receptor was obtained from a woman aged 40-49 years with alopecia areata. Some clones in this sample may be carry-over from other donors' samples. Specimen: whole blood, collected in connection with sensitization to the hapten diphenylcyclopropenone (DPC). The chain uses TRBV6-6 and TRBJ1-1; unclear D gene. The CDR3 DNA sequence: TGTGCCACCCAACGCGAAGTCGACGGTCTTGAAGCTTTCTTT. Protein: CATQREVDGLEAFF.